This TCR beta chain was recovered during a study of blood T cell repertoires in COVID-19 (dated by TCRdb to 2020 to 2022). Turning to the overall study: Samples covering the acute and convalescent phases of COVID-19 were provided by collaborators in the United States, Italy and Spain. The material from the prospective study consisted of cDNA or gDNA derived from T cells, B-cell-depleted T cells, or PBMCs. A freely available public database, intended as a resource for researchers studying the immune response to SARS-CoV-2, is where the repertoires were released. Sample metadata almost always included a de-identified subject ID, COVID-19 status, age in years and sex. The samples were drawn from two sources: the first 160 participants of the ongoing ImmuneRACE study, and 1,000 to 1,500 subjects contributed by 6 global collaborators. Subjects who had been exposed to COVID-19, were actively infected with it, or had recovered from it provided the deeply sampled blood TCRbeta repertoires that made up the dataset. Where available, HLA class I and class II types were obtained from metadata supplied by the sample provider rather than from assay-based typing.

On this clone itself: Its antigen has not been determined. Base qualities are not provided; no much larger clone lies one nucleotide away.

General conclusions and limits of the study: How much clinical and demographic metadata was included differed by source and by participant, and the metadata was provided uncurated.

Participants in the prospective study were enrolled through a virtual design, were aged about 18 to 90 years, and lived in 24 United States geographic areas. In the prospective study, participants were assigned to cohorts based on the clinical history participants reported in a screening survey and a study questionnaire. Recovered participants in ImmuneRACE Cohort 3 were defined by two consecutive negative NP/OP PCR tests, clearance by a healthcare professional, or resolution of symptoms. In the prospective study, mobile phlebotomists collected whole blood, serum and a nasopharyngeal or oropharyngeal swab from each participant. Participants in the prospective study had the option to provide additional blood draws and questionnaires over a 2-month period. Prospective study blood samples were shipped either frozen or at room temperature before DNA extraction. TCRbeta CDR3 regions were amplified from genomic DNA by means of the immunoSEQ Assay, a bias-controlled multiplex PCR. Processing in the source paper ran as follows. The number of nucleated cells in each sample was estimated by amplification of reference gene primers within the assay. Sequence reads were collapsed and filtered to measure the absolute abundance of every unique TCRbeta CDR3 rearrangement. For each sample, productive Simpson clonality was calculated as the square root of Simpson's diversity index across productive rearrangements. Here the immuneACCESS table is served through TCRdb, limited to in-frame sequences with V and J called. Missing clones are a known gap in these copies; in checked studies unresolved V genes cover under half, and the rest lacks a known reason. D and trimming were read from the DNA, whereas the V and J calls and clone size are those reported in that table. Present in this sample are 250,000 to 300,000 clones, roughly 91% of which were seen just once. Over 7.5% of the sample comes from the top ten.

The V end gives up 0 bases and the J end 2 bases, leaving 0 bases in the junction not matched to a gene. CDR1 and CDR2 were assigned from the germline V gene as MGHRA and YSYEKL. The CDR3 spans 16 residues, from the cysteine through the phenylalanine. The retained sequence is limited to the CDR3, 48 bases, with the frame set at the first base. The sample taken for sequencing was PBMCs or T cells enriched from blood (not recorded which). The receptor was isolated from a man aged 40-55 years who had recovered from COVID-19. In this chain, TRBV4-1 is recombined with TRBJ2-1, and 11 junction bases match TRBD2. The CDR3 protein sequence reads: CASSQDSGRAYNEQFF. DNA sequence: TGCGCCAGCAGCCAAGATAGCGGGAGGGCCTACAATGAGCAGTTCTTC.